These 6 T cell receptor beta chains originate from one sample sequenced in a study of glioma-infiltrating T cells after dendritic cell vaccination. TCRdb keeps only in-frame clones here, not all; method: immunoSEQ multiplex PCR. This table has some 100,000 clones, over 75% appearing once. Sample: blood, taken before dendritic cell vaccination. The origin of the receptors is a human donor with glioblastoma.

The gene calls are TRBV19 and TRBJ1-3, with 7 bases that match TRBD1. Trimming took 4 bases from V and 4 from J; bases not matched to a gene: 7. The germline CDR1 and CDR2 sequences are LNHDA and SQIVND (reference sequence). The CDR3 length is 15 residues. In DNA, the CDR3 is TGTGCCAGTAGTAGCACAGGGGATCCCGGAAACACCATATATTTT. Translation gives CASSSTGDPGNTIYF. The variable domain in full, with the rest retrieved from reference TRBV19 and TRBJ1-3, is DGGITQSPKYLFRKEGQNVTLSCEQNLNHDAMYWYRQDPGQGLRLIYYSQIVNDFQKGDIAEGYSVSREKKESFPLTVTSAQKNPTAFYLCASSSTGDPGNTIYFGEGSWLTVV.

CDR3 nucleotide sequence: TGCGCCAGCAGTGAGTCGGGGGGGCGGAATGAGCAGTTCTTC. It encodes CASSESGGRNEQFF. The genes are TRBV10-1 and TRBJ2-1; possible D gene TRBD2, 7 bases. The CDR3 covers 14 residues. V shed 0 bases and J shed 7 bases, with 10 bases lying between them. Germline CDR1 and CDR2: WNHNN and SYGVQD (reference sequence).

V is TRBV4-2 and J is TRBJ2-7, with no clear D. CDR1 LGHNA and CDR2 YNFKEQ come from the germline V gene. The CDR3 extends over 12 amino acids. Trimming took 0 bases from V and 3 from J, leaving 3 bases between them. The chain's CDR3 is CASSQDYYEQYF. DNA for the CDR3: TGTGCCAGCAGCCAAGACTACTACGAGCAGTACTTC.

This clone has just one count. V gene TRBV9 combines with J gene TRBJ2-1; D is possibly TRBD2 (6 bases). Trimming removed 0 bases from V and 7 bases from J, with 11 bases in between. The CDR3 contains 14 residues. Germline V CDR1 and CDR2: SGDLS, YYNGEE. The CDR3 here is CASSVDGGLNEQFF. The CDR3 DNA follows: TGTGCCAGCAGCGTAGATGGGGGGTTAAATGAGCAGTTCTTC. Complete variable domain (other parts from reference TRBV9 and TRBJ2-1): DSGVTQTPKHLITATGQRVTLRCSPRSGDLSVYWYQQSLDQGLQFLIQYYNGEERAKGNILERFSAQQFPDLHSELNLSSLELGDSALYFCASSVDGGLNEQFFGPGTRLTVL.

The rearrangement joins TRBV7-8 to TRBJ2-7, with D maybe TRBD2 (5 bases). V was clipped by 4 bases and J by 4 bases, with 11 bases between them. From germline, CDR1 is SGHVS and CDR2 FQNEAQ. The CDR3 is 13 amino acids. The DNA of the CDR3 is TGTGCCAGCAGCTGGACGACGGGATACGAGCAGTACTTC. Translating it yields CASSWTTGYEQYF.

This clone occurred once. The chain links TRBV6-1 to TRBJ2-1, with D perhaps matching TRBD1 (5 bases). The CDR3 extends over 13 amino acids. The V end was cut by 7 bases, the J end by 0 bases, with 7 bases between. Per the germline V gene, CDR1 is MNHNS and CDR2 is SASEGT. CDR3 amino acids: CASMTVSYNEQFF. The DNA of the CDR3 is TGTGCCAGCATGACAGTCTCCTACAATGAGCAGTTCTTC.